This T cell receptor beta chain originates from a study of T-cell memory formation after mild COVID-19 (TCRdb year 2021). The study in broad terms: TCR sequence clusters from the two donors were found to be largely donor specific. In a couple of donors, T-cell clones that expanded and contracted after mild COVID-19 were followed by sequencing TCRalpha and TCRbeta repertoires longitudinally. Two young, previously healthy adult volunteers made up the cohort, one male and one female. The research as a whole found: Some responding clones were found in pre-infection memory, which suggests that pre-existing cross-reactive memory T cells took part in the SARS-CoV-2 response. SARS-CoV-2 specificity of the second-wave clones peaking on day 37 was not confirmed. Clones contracting from day 15 to 85 had balanced CD4/CD8 phenotypes, while a second wave expanding from day 15 to 37 was biased towards CD4+. Only a couple of mild cases were covered in the study, and larger cohorts including severe cases with pre-infection samples were considered necessary. Contracting CD4+ clones were found mainly in CM and EM memory subsets, while CD8+ clones were enriched in EMRA.

Points on this clonotype: This clone's antigen is unknown. Per-base quality was not reported, and no clone a single base away is much larger than it.

Ficoll-Paque density gradient centrifugation was the method used to isolate PBMCs. The CDR3 spans 14 residues, from the cysteine through the phenylalanine. The sequence is cut down to CDR3 DNA, 42 bases in frame from base 1. V is reduced by 2 bases and J by 6 bases, leaving a spacing of 11 bases between them. The germline V gene supplies CDR1 KGHSH and CDR2 LQKENI. Instrument used: Illumina NovaSeq 6000. TCRalpha and TCRbeta cDNA libraries were constructed by 5'RACE with constant-segment primers, with sample barcodes and unique molecular identifiers being introduced. Trizol reagent was used to extract RNA from every sample. The libraries were amplified in two PCR steps, and the second step added a second sample barcode and Illumina TruSeq adapters. Libraries were sequenced on an Illumina NovaSeq with 2 x 150 bp paired-end reads. The study's processing was this. Reads were demultiplexed and collapsed into UMI-guided consensus sequences with migec v1.2.7. Using mixcr v2.1.11, UMI consensuses were aligned to TRA and TRB V and J templates and then assembled into clonotypes. A clonotype was counted as expanded or contracted only if both edgeR and NoisET called the change significant, with noise models trained on biological replicates. For edgeR calls, a false discovery rate-adjusted p below 0.01 and a log2 fold-change threshold of 1 were applied. PCA with hierarchical clustering of max-normalized trajectories of the 1000 most abundant clonotypes was used as exploratory dynamics analysis. Separately sequenced CD4+ and CD8+ repertoires were used to assign the CD4 or CD8 phenotype of responding clones. TCRdb reprocessing: public reads trimmed at Q25 with fastp, clones called with MiXCR, in-frame beta chains kept. Each record represents a unique CDR3 protein, reported with the most common genes and DNA among its rows. The V and J calls shown here were made by TCRdb, not taken from the authors' results. The sample table records some 68,000 distinct CDR3 sequences; roughly a sixth of these occur just once. 31% of the sample lies in the top ten.

Sample: PBMCs or a T cell subset sorted from them (not recorded which). The rearranged segments are TRBV18 and TRBJ2-4, with no confidently assigned D gene. The origin of this receptor is an adult woman who had mild COVID-19 (a few samples of this study predate the infection). The sample titles of this study are shuffled in the database, so cell type and time point are left out; the donor was told from shared clones. The CDR3 is CASSPENSLNIQYF. The DNA sequence follows: TGTGCCAGCTCACCAGAGAACAGTCTAAACATTCAGTACTTC.